These 14 T cell receptor beta chains were sequenced from one sample in a study of CD8+CD57+ T cells in acquired aplastic anemia. According to the study, genomic DNA was the template for TCR beta VDJ and CDR3 profiling. TCRdb re-called the reads with MiXCR, one entry per CDR3 protein. The table records 150,000 to 200,000 distinct CDR3 sequences, roughly 50% of them present only once. It was patients with CD8+CD57+ cell expansion by flow cytometry who were chosen for sequencing. The sequencing sample was made of sorted CD4+, CD8+, or CD8+CD57+ T cells (not recorded which) from PBMCs. These receptors all come from a human donor with aplastic anemia.

This chain uses TRBV12-5 with TRBJ1-5, with a weak D call TRBD1 (6 bases). The V end was cut by 0 bases, the J end by 3 bases, with 18 bases between. Germline V lookup: CDR1 LGHNT, CDR2 FRNRAP. The CDR3 has 18 amino acids. In DNA form, the CDR3 reads TGTGCTAGTGGTTTGGTACGGAGGGCGACAGGCCTCAATCAGCCCCAGCATTTT. Residues: CASGLVRRATGLNQPQHF.

Note on this clonotype: This could be a read error, since a much larger clone is one nucleotide away. The chain carries TRBV11-1 and TRBJ2-5, with 9 nucleotides matching TRBD2. J gave up 2 bases and V 5 bases, and 12 bases lay outside the gene matches. CDR1 SGHAT and CDR2 FQDESV come from the germline V gene (reference sequence). The CDR3 extends over 17 amino acids. CDR3 bases: TGTGCCAGCAGCCAAGAGAGTAAGGGACTAGCTCAAGAGACCCAGTACTTC. Amino acids: CASSQESKGLAQETQYF.

In the case of this clonotype: Being one base from a much bigger clone, this may be a read error. The CDR3 loop reads CASSNQETRRYNEQFF. The CDR3 DNA follows: TGTGCCAGTAGTAATCAGGAGACTAGGAGATACAATGAGCAGTTCTTC. V gene TRBV19 combines with J gene TRBJ2-1; D may be TRBD2 (6 bases). V was pared by 4 bases and J by 4 bases, with 17 bases between. Germline V gene lookup returns CDR1 LNHDA and CDR2 SQIVND (reference sequence). The CDR3 runs to 16 residues.

This clonotype was seen a few times. The chain employs TRBV6-5 and TRBJ1-1; no clear D gene. CDR3 length: 16 residues. The V and J ends lost 2 bases and 0 bases respectively, with 13 bases between them. Looked up from germline, CDR1 is MNHEY and CDR2 is SVGAGI. The CDR3: CASSYGQVALNTEAFF. The CDR3 nucleotides read TGTGCCAGCAGTTACGGCCAGGTGGCTTTGAACACTGAAGCTTTCTTT.

About this clonotype itself: One base away lies a much larger clone, so this may be a sequencing read error. The chain couples TRBV7-3 to TRBJ2-3; TRBD2 matches at 9 bases. V lost 11 bases to trimming and J lost 3 bases; unmatched junction nucleotides: 12. Germline CDR1 and CDR2: SGHTA and FQGTGA. The CDR3 runs to 15 residues. DNA of the CDR3: TGTGCCGGCTCTTTGCGGGGGGGTTATACAGATACGCAGTATTTT. Its translation: CAGSLRGGYTDTQYF.

The gene calls are TRBV10-1 and TRBJ2-1; TRBD1 is a possible D gene (6 bases). Trimming removed 3 bases from V and 4 bases from J, with 10 bases in between. The CDR3 totals 14 residues. Germline V CDR1 and CDR2: WNHNN, SYGVQD (reference sequence). CDR3 sequence (DNA): TGCGCCAGCAGTGAACGGGACACTTACAATGAGCAGTTCTTC. This encodes CASSERDTYNEQFF.

In the case of this clonotype: This may be a read error, as it is one base from a much larger clone. CDR3 residues: CASSCTSGGAYEQYF. The CDR3 DNA follows: TGCGCCAGCAGCTGTACTAGCGGGGGGGCTTACGAGCAGTACTTC. The chain has TRBV5-1 and TRBJ2-7, with TRBD2 matching over 13 bases. Germline CDR1 is SGHRS and CDR2 is YFSETQ. V gave up 3 bases and J gave up 4 bases; unmatched junction bases: 4. The CDR3 extends over 15 amino acids.

The sample holds one count of this clonotype. The V and J genes are TRBV10-3 and TRBJ1-5, with D possibly being TRBD1 (6 bases). The CDR3 totals 15 residues. V lost 4 bases, J lost 7 bases, and 17 bases lay in between. The germline CDR1 and CDR2 sequences are ENHRY and SYGVKD. The CDR3 is CAISVGTITSQPQHF. The DNA for the CDR3 is TGTGCCATCAGTGTGGGGACAATTACTAGCCAGCCCCAGCATTTT.

J is TRBJ2-3 and V is TRBV29-1; D gene ambiguous. Germline V gene data show CDR1 as SQVTM and CDR2 as ANQGSEA. With 8 bases removed from V and 4 bases from J, the gap between germline ends came to 19 bases. CDR3 length: 14 residues. The CDR3 sequence is CSLGKGNSADTQYF. The CDR3 DNA is TGCAGCTTAGGGAAGGGCAACTCCGCAGATACGCAGTATTTT.

This chain uses TRBV5-1 with TRBJ2-7, with 8 bases matching TRBD1. V dropped 0 bases and J dropped 1; count of bases not matched to a gene: 3. The CDR3 length is 15 residues. Germline lookup yields CDR1 SGHRS and CDR2 YFSETQ. Written as DNA, the CDR3 is TGCGCCAGCAGCTTGGCTACAGGGGGATCCTACGAGCAGTACTTC. Its protein is CASSLATGGSYEQYF.

This clonotype was seen at least ten times. This chain connects TRBV7-9 to TRBJ1-5; D ambiguous. V lost 4 bases and J lost 0, with 10 bases in between. Germline values: CDR1 SEHNR, CDR2 FQNEAQ (reference sequence). The length of the CDR3 is 15 residues. This CDR3 reads CASSSDKSSNQPQHF. The CDR3 DNA reads as TGTGCCAGCAGCTCCGACAAGTCTAGCAATCAGCCCCAGCATTTT.

Turning to this clonotype: The junction shows a germline mismatch at one end, possibly a read error. The chain combines TRBV7-9 with TRBJ2-5; D might be TRBD2 (5 bases). Germline V lookup: CDR1 SEHNR, CDR2 FQNEAQ (reference sequence). The CDR3 length is 13 residues. In DNA form, the CDR3 reads TGTGCTAGCAGCTTAGCGAGGTCGGAGACCCAGTACTTC. This encodes CASSLARSETQYF.

The J gene is TRBJ2-1, the V gene TRBV10-3, with 12 bases that match TRBD2. Germline assignment: CDR1 ENHRY and CDR2 SYGVKD. CDR3 length equals 14 residues. J lost 8 bases, V lost 7 bases, and 6 bases had no gene match. The CDR3: CAIKSSGGVDEQFF. CDR3 DNA: TGTGCCATCAAATCTAGCGGGGGGGTGGATGAGCAGTTCTTC.

The chain is built from TRBV20-1 and TRBJ2-5; D remains ambiguous. Trimming cost V 5 bases and J 8 bases, with 3 bases left between them. Germline values: CDR1 DFQATT, CDR2 SNEGSKA (reference sequence). This CDR3 spans 8 amino acids. The CDR3 region is CSAPTQYF. CDR3 sequence (DNA): TGCAGTGCTCCAACCCAGTACTTC.